This TCR beta chain was found in a study of T cells in Graves' hyperthyroidism and ophthalmopathy. In its sample, this clonotype was seen many times. TCR beta CDR3 sequences were amplified from RNA transcripts. TCR CDR3 regions were first amplified by RT-PCR with HTBI primers. One entry per CDR3 protein, called by TCRdb with MiXCR from the multiplex PCR reads. The sample includes about 530,000 distinct CDR3 sequences, 17% of them seen just once. The study left out patients who had uncontrolled infection, other autoimmune disease, pregnancy or lactation. Germline V gene data show CDR1 as MNHNS and CDR2 as SASEGT. There are 15 residues in the CDR3. Germline trimming cut 6 bases from V and 4 bases from J; bases unmatched to any gene: 5.

This clonotype originated in a young woman with Graves' ophthalmopathy. The source material was blood. V gene TRBV6-1 combines with J gene TRBJ2-1; 11 bases align to TRBD2. The CDR3 DNA follows: TGTGCCAGCAGATCCGGGACTAGCGGTTACAATGAGCAGTTCTTC. Amino acids: CASRSGTSGYNEQFF.